This is a list of T cell receptor beta chains from one sample in a study of graft-versus-host responses after intestinal transplantation. No antigen has been identified for these receptors. Produced via immunoSEQ multiplex PCR; TCRdb's table is partial and in-frame only. The sample contains 90,000 to 120,000 clones, roughly 90% of which appear only once. The source material was unstimulated CD4+ T cells sorted from spleen or lymph node cells, sampled before transplant. Receptors were obtained from a human donor who was the organ donor for an intestinal transplant. The CDR3 runs from the conserved cysteine through the conserved F or W.

>TRBV9|TRBJ2-3
CASSVSFRGDTQYF
>TRBV29-1|TRBJ2-5
CSYGTSGRGLGETQYF
>TRBV7-9|TRBJ1-2
CASSSITGTGSAGYTF
>TRBV28|TRBJ1-1
CASSFPGRTEAFF
>TRBV7-9|TRBJ1-1
CASSLVGGRDTEAFF
>TRBV7-2|TRBJ2-3
CASSLDFSGGAADTQYF
>TRBV6-1|TRBJ2-2
CASNPTGFGELFF
>TRBV5-6|TRBJ1-2
CASSLYQNYGYTF
>TRBV7-8|TRBJ1-3
CASSYAGNTIYF
>TRBV7-9|TRBJ2-3
CASSFRTSGLSTDTQYF
>TRBV5-1|TRBJ2-1
CASSFDTSGGPYNEQFF
>TRBV6-5|TRBJ2-4
CASSSQGLAKNIQYF
>TRBV7-2|TRBJ1-5
CASSLKWGGQPQHF
>TRBV29-1|TRBJ2-2
CSADRANTGELFF
>TRBV5-1|TRBJ2-7
CASSLLSQRQEQYF
>TRBV11-2|TRBJ2-1
CASSLGGHNNEQFF
>TRBV5-4|TRBJ2-7
CASSAPSPGQTYEQYF
>TRBV5-1|TRBJ2-5
CASRGGTGGEETQYF
>TRBV5-1|TRBJ2-5
CASSLPGAGGQETQYF
>TRBV5-1|TRBJ2-7
CASSLSGDREQYF
>TRBV2|TRBJ1-1
CASSQDRTEAFF
>TRBV2|TRBJ2-2
CASSAQPRGELFF
>TRBV5-1|TRBJ1-6
CASNNATGINSPLHF
>TRBV4-1|TRBJ2-1
CASSPQADRVEQFF
>TRBV5-5|TRBJ1-1
CASSFTTSGVTEAFF
>TRBV6-1|TRBJ2-1
CASSERRGRQAYNEQFF
>TRBV5-6|TRBJ2-3
CAFLAGEGTDTQYF
>TRBV30|TRBJ2-3
CAWTTAGTGLTDTQYF
>TRBV4-2|TRBJ2-3
CASSQDTTGSGKVLADTQYF
>TRBV5-1|TRBJ2-3
CASSQQSHLGGDTQYF
>TRBV2|TRBJ2-3
CASRESPGLAGGSTDTQYF
>TRBV4-2|TRBJ2-1
CASSQDGAGGAYNEQFF
>TRBV7-3|TRBJ1-2
CASSLLMRGRYGYTF
>TRBV18|TRBJ1-6
CASSPGTGDSPLHF
>TRBV11-1|TRBJ2-1
CASSSGGYSYNEQFF
>TRBV6-6|TRBJ2-7
CASSLLYEQYF
>TRBV28|TRBJ1-3
CASSPAGISSGNTIYF
>TRBV27|TRBJ2-1
CASSPALGSYNEQFF
>TRBV18|TRBJ1-2
CASSPIDTGARNYGYTF
>TRBV11-1|TRBJ2-2
CASSSMDRAGELFF
>TRBV6-1|TRBJ1-1
CATHLATNTEAFF
>TRBV6-1|TRBJ2-7
CASSETVYEQYF
>TRBV7-9|TRBJ2-3
CASSLGGADTQYF